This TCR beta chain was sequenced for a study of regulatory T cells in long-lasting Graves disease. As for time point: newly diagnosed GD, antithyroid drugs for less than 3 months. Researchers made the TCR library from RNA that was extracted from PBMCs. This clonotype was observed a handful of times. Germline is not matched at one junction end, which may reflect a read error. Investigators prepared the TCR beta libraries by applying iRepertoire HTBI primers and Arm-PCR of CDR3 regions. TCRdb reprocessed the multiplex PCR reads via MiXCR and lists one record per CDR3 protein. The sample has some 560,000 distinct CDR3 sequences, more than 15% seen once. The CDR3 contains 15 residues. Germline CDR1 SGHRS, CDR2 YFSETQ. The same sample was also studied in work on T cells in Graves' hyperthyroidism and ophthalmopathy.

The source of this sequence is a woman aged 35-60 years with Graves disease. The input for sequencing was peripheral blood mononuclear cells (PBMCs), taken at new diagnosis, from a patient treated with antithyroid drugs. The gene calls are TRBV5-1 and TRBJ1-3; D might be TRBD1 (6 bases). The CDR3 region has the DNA TGCGCCAGCAGCTTGGTGGGGGGGCCTGGAGACACCATATATTTT. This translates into CASSLVGGPGDTIYF.